The clone carrying this T cell receptor beta chain occurred a few times. Its cognate antigen is unknown. This sample stems from a study of T cell repertoires in cytomegalovirus infection. Looking at the study overall: A matching HLA type, together with CMV infection, was signaled by public TCR beta signatures. Findings and caveats of the study: The ex vivo response showed dominance by HLA-C-restricted CMV-specific TCR beta clonotypes.

This CDR3 has 16 residues. Germline CDR1 and CDR2: DFQATT and SNEGSKA (reference sequence). V was clipped by 0 bases and J by 4 bases; unmatched bases: 8. From the reads, TCRdb called clonotypes with MiXCR, one entry per CDR3 protein. The repertoire consists of around 300,000 distinct CDR3 sequences, with around 20% occurring once and the leading ten covering about 21%. The TCR sequence derives from a human donor in good health (CMV status not recorded). Some clones in this sample may be carry-over from other donors' samples. The rearrangement links TRBV20-1 to TRBJ2-1; the match to TRBD2 covers 8 bases. The material was cultured PBMCs, obtained from culture after CMV antigen stimulation. The CDR3 protein is CSARDIKRERYNEQFF. The CDR3 DNA reads as TGCAGTGCTAGAGATATAAAGCGGGAGAGGTACAATGAGCAGTTCTTC.